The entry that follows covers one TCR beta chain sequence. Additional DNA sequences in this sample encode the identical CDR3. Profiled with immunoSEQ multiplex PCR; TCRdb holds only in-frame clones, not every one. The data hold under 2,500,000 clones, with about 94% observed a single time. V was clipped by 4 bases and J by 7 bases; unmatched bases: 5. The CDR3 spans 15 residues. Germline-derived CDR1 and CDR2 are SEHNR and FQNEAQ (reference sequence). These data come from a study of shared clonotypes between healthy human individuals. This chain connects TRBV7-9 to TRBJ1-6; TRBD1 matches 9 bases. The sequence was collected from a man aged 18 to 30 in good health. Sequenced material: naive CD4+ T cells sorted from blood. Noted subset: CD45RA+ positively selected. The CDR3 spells CASSSRQGGNSPLHF. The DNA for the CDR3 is TGTGCCAGCAGCTCAAGACAGGGGGGAAATTCACCCCTCCACTTT.